This T cell receptor beta chain was profiled in a study of T cell responses to AZD1222 COVID-19 vaccine. The study's findings and limits: Donors were mostly white British, more females; clonal diversity possibly underestimated. Spike-specific TCR breadth and depth went up after people got two AZD1222 doses. Recipients of AZD1222 seropositive at baseline numbered only 5 or 6. Spike as a whole was targeted by vaccine-associated CD4 TCRs, dominant at 160-218 and 743-854.

Trimming took 2 bases from V and 2 from J; bases not matched to a gene: 8. The CDR3 has 16 residues. Germline V gives CDR1 SGDLS, CDR2 YYNGEE. Generated by immunoSEQ multiplex PCR, the TCRdb table keeps only in-frame clones and is missing some. The sample consists of around 69,000 clones, around nine tenths of them appearing once. Concerning this clone itself: What it binds is unknown.

This TCR derives from an adult in good health. Sequenced material: peripheral blood, taken on day 0 of AZD1222 vaccination. The chain joins TRBV9 to TRBJ2-3; 7 bases are shared with TRBD2. The CDR3 nucleotides are TGTGCCAGCAGCGTTGGAGCGGGGAGGGTCACAGATACGCAGTATTTT. It specifies CASSVGAGRVTDTQYF.